The 13 T cell receptor beta chains in this list originate from one sample, sequenced in a study of blood T cell repertoires in COVID-19. Data came from immunoSEQ multiplex PCR; TCRdb stores just in-frame clones and leaves some out. The sample has 250,000 to 300,000 clones; 80% to 90% are singletons. The source material was peripheral blood. Receptors originate from a woman in her seventies with acute or convalescent COVID-19.

This chain uses TRBV12-3 or TRBV12-4 with TRBJ1-1; no firm D call. The CDR3 is 13 amino acids. V lost 1 base, J lost 3 bases, and 6 bases lay in between. The CDR3 DNA sequence: TGTGCCAGCAGTTTAGAAACGGACACTGAAGCTTTCTTT. Translation gives CASSLETDTEAFF.

This clone has only a few counts. The chain couples TRBV20-1 to TRBJ2-7; D is unresolved. The germline gives CDR1 DFQATT, CDR2 SNEGSKA (reference sequence). Trimming stripped 7 bases from V and 7 bases from J, with 11 bases between. The CDR3 has 10 residues. DNA of the CDR3: TGCAGTGTTCCGGAGAGGGAGCAGTACTTC. Its protein product is CSVPEREQYF.

This clone appeared a single time. The chain joins TRBV5-1 to TRBJ1-4; 9 bases agree with TRBD1. The J segment lost 8 bases and the V segment lost 1 base, leaving 9 bases of the junction unmatched. Germline values: CDR1 SGHRS, CDR2 YFSETQ. This CDR3 contains 16 residues. This CDR3 reads CASSLIPGQGGEKLFF. CDR3 DNA sequence: TGCGCCAGCAGCTTGATCCCGGGACAGGGTGGCGAAAAACTGTTTTTT.

V and J are TRBV5-1 and TRBJ2-1; D not certain. The CDR3 totals 15 residues. CDR1 SGHRS and CDR2 YFSETQ come from the germline V gene. The ends were cut back, 3 bases at V and 3 bases at J, with 13 bases in the middle. In nucleotides, the CDR3 is TGCGCCAGCAGCTCGCCTGGCCAGATCTACAATGAGCAGTTCTTC. This encodes CASSSPGQIYNEQFF.

The genes are TRBV20-1 and TRBJ1-1; D call uncertain. Trimming took 3 bases from V and 0 from J, leaving 8 bases between them. This CDR3 has 13 residues. CDR1 and CDR2 from the germline V gene are DFQATT and SNEGSKA (reference sequence). CDR3 loop: CSASPQMNTEAFF. The CDR3, as DNA: TGCAGTGCTAGTCCGCAGATGAACACTGAAGCTTTCTTT.

The chain carries TRBV6-5 and TRBJ2-2; D is perhaps TRBD1 (6 bases). The V gene's germline CDR1 is MNHEY and CDR2 SVGAGI. V was clipped by 2 bases and J by 3 bases, with 13 bases between them. This CDR3 contains 16 residues. The CDR3 protein is CASSYGGQGDTGELFF. The CDR3 DNA sequence: TGTGCCAGCAGTTACGGGGGCCAGGGAGACACCGGGGAGCTGTTTTTT.

The gene calls are TRBV3-1 (or the pseudogene TRBV3-2) and TRBJ1-2; possible D gene TRBD1, 5 bases. CDR1 and CDR2 from the germline V gene are LGHDT and YNNKEL (reference sequence). Trimming removed 1 base from V and 7 bases from J, with 7 bases in between. This CDR3 is built from 12 residues. CDR3 DNA: TGTGCCAGCAGCCAAGCGACAGCTGGCTACACCTTC. This codes for CASSQATAGYTF.

V and J are TRBV19 and TRBJ1-4; D is unresolved. Trimming stripped 5 bases from V and 4 bases from J, with 2 bases between. Germline V gives CDR1 LNHDA, CDR2 SQIVND (reference sequence). CDR3 length: 11 residues. CDR3 DNA: TGTGCCAGTAGTCATAATGAAAAACTGTTTTTT. Translation: CASSHNEKLFF. The full variable domain, rest sourced from reference TRBV19 and TRBJ1-4, is DGGITQSPKYLFRKEGQNVTLSCEQNLNHDAMYWYRQDPGQGLRLIYYSQIVNDFQKGDIAEGYSVSREKKESFPLTVTSAQKNPTAFYLCASSHNEKLFFGSGTQLSVL.

This clone has just a few counts. Other nucleotide sequences in the sample specify the same CDR3. The V and J genes are TRBV3-1 (or the pseudogene TRBV3-2) and TRBJ1-3; D is unclear. CDR1 and CDR2 from the germline V gene are LGHDT and YNNKEL (reference sequence). Trimming left V 1 base short and J 4 bases short, with 5 bases between. CDR3 length: 13 amino acids. The CDR3 nucleotides read TGTGCCAGCAGCCAAGGTCGGGGAAACACCATATATTTT. Its translation is CASSQGRGNTIYF.

V gene TRBV13 combines with J gene TRBJ1-4; D gene uncertain. The germline V gene has CDR1 PRHDT and CDR2 FYEKMQ (reference sequence). The CDR3 consists of 14 residues. Trimming took 1 base from V and 6 from J, leaving 9 bases between them. The CDR3 nucleotides are TGTGCCAGCAGCTTAGCTACCCGTGATGAAAAACTGTTTTTT. Protein: CASSLATRDEKLFF. Filled out from reference TRBV13 and TRBJ1-4, the complete variable domain reads AAGVIQSPRHLIKEKRETATLKCYPIPRHDTVYWYQQGPGQDPQFLISFYEKMQSDKGSIPDRFSAQQFSDYHSELNMSSLELGDSALYFCASSLATRDEKLFFGSGTQLSVL.

This chain uses TRBV7-2 with TRBJ1-2, with TRBD1 as a possible D gene (6 bases). Per the germline V gene, CDR1 is SGHTA and CDR2 is FQGNSA. This CDR3 has 15 amino acids. V dropped 1 base and J dropped 8 bases, with 17 bases sitting between them. The CDR3 region is CASSLVSGAWTGYTF. In DNA, the CDR3 is TGTGCCAGCAGCTTAGTGTCAGGGGCTTGGACAGGCTACACCTTC.

This clone was found once. The rearrangement uses TRBV5-4 and TRBJ1-3; no definite D call. CDR1 is SGHNT, CDR2 YYREEE, per germline (reference sequence). The CDR3 extends over 13 amino acids. The V end was cut by 0 bases, the J end by 7 bases, with 8 bases between. This chain's CDR3 is CASSLGGDNTIYF. The CDR3 DNA is TGTGCCAGCAGCTTGGGGGGAGACAACACCATATATTTT. Using reference TRBV5-4 and TRBJ1-3 for the parts outside the CDR3, the full variable domain is ETGVTQSPTHLIKTRGQQVTLRCSSQSGHNTVSWYQQALGQGPQFIFQYYREEENGRGNFPPRFSGLQFPNYSSELNVNALELDDSALYLCASSLGGDNTIYFGEGSWLTVV.

The chain joins TRBV13 to TRBJ1-1; 7 bases map to TRBD1. Trimming at V came to 5 bases and at J to 0 bases, leaving 6 bases not matched to a gene. The CDR3 is made up of 15 amino acids. CDR1 is PRHDT and CDR2 is FYEKMQ in the germline V gene (reference sequence). CDR3 sequence (DNA): TGTGCCAGCAGCCCACAGGGGACGATGAACACTGAAGCTTTCTTT. It is translated as CASSPQGTMNTEAFF.